This is a list of T cell receptor beta chains from one sample in a study of cytomegalovirus exposure and HLA in healthy donors. Using immunoSEQ multiplex PCR, the repertoire was profiled, and TCRdb retains in-frame clones only, with some absent. The repertoire holds hundreds of thousands of clones, with roughly 91% as singletons. Sequencing was carried out using PBMCs. All receptors derive from a woman aged 25-40 years in good health and CMV-seronegative. Both conserved end residues are part of each CDR3. D genes are given only for firm matches. Some rows have no size entry. The others give once, few or many, or a class for an expanded clone.

d_call	v_call	j_call	clone_size	cdr3_nt	cdr3_aa
TRBD2	TRBV30	TRBJ2-3	NA	TGTGCCTGGAGTGCCCTCTCACAGACTAGCGGGTCTAGCACAGATACGCAGTATTTT	CAWSALSQTSGSSTDTQYF
NA	TRBV7-6	TRBJ2-5	once	TGTGCCAGCAGCTTAGGAAAAGAGACCCAGTACTTC	CASSLGKETQYF
NA	TRBV7-8	TRBJ1-5	NA	TGTGCCAGCAGCTCCAAGGTACGACCCGGCAATCAGCCCCAGCATTTT	CASSSKVRPGNQPQHF
TRBD1	TRBV6-5	TRBJ1-2	NA	TGTGCCAGCAGCGACAGGGACGGCTACACCTTC	CASSDRDGYTF
NA	TRBV5-1	TRBJ2-7	once	TGCGCCAGCAGCTTCCTGTTCTCCTACGAGCAGTACTTC	CASSFLFSYEQYF
NA	TRBV4-3	TRBJ1-2	NA	TGCGCCAGCAGCCAAGCTTGGACAGCCGCCGTCTATGGCTACACCTTC	CASSQAWTAAVYGYTF
TRBD1	TRBV10-3	TRBJ1-2	once	TGTGCCATCAGTATTGGACAGGGGGCTCATGGCTACACCTTC	CAISIGQGAHGYTF
NA	TRBV10-3	TRBJ2-7	NA	TGTGCCATCAGTGAGCTGGGAAGTAGCACTCTCTACGAGCAGTACTTC	CAISELGSSTLYEQYF
NA	TRBV7-2	TRBJ2-2	few	TGTGCCAGCAGCTTATCGGGAGCCACCGGGGAGCTGTTTTTT	CASSLSGATGELFF
NA	TRBV2	TRBJ2-7	NA	TGTGCCAGCAGTGACTCCCCCTACGAGCAGTACTTC	CASSDSPYEQYF
NA	TRBV4-3	TRBJ2-1	NA	TGCGCCAGCAGCCGAGGAGACCCGCGACCTAACAATGAGCAGTTCTTC	CASSRGDPRPNNEQFF
NA	TRBV14	TRBJ1-4	NA	TGTGCCAGCAGCCACCTCGAGCCTAATGAAAAACTGTTTTTT	CASSHLEPNEKLFF
NA	TRBV29-1	TRBJ2-7	NA	TGCAGCGTTGAAGTGTGGGACGAGCAGTACTTC	CSVEVWDEQYF
TRBD1	TRBV2	TRBJ2-7	NA	TGTGCCAGCTCGGGACAGGGAGGCTACGAGCAGTACTTC	CASSGQGGYEQYF
TRBD2	TRBV2	TRBJ2-3	NA	TGTGCCAGCAGTGAACCGGGACTAGCGGGAGGGCCGGGCACAGATACGCAGTATTTT	CASSEPGLAGGPGTDTQYF
TRBD2	TRBV9	TRBJ2-2	NA	TGTGCCAGCAGCCCCCGAGCGGGAGTCGACACCGGGGAGCTGTTTTTT	CASSPRAGVDTGELFF
NA	TRBV5-1	TRBJ2-7	once	TGCGCCAGCAGCTTGGGGGCGGTAGACGGGCAGCAGTACTTC	CASSLGAVDGQQYF
NA	TRBV30	TRBJ2-7	NA	TGTGCCTGGAGTGTAGGGCTAGTAAACTACGAGCAGTACTTC	CAWSVGLVNYEQYF
TRBD2	TRBV7-2	TRBJ2-7	few	TGTGCCAGCAGCCCAGGGACTAGGGTCCTCGAGCAGTACTTC	CASSPGTRVLEQYF
NA	TRBV28	TRBJ2-7	once	TGTGCCAGCTTTTCGAATCAGGTGGGACTCTACGAGCAGTACTTC	CASFSNQVGLYEQYF
TRBD2	TRBV10-3	TRBJ2-1	NA	TGTGCCGCAGGGACTAGCGGGATCAACAATGAGCAGTTCTTC	CAAGTSGINNEQFF